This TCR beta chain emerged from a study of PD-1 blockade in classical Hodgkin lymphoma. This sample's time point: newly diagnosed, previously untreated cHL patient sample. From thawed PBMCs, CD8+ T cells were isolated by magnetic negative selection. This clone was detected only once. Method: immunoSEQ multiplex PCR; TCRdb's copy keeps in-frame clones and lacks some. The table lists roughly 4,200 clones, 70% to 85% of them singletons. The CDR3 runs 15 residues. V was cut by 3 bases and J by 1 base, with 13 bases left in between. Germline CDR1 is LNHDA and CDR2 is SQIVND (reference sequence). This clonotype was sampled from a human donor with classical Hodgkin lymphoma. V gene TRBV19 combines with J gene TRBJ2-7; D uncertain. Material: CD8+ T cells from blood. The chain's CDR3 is CASSIGIGVSYEQYF. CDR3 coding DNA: TGTGCCAGTAGTATTGGGATAGGAGTTTCCTACGAGCAGTACTTC.